A selection of T cell receptor beta chains follows, all from one sample in a study of T cell clonotyping in hematopoietic cell transplantation. Repertoires were generated with immunoSEQ multiplex PCR, while TCRdb's copy carries only in-frame clones and drops some. The sample has more than 40,000 clones, 85% seen once. The sample was peripheral blood mononuclear cells, taken before stem cell transplant. The receptors come from a man in his sixties with acute myeloid leukemia. Some clones in this sample may be carry-over from other donors' samples. CDR3s include the opening cysteine and the closing phenylalanine or tryptophan. A D gene is named only where the DNA matches it firmly. A row's size may be missing; if present it is once, few, many or a size class.

V gene	J gene	D gene	clone size	CDR3 DNA	CDR3 protein
TRBV11-3	TRBJ1-1	-	-	TGTGCCAGCAGTTCCCCGTCCCCCGGCCTTCTCATGAACACTGAAGCTTTCTTT	CASSSPSPGLLMNTEAFF
TRBV19	TRBJ2-3	-	once	TGTGCCAGTATAGGTTGGGGCGCAGATACGCAGTATTTT	CASIGWGADTQYF
TRBV28	TRBJ1-1	-	-	TGTGCCAGCAGTTTAAGAAGTACTGAAGCTTTCTTT	CASSLRSTEAFF
TRBV5-8	TRBJ2-7	TRBD2	-	TGTGCCAGCAGCTCGGAGGGGCTAGCGGGGGGGCGCTCCTACGAGCAGTACTTC	CASSSEGLAGGRSYEQYF
TRBV7-9	TRBJ2-7	-	-	TGTGCCAGCAGCCCCCCGGGGATGCCGGGACTGAGCTACGAGCAGTACTTC	CASSPPGMPGLSYEQYF
TRBV5-1	TRBJ2-3	TRBD2	-	TGCGCCAGCAGCTTGGAGGCTAGCGGGGGGTTTAGCACAGATACGCAGTATTTT	CASSLEASGGFSTDTQYF
TRBV7-2	TRBJ2-5	TRBD2	-	TGTGCCAGCAGCCTAGGACTAGCGGCGATACAAGAGACCCAGTACTTC	CASSLGLAAIQETQYF
TRBV5-8	TRBJ2-7	-	-	TGTGCCAGCAGCTCACCAACCTACCTCTCCTACGAGCAGTACTTC	CASSSPTYLSYEQYF
TRBV2	TRBJ1-1	-	-	TGTGCCAGCCCGGGCGGCGTCAGTGCTGAAGCTTTCTTT	CASPGGVSAEAFF
TRBV6-5	TRBJ2-7	-	-	TGTGCCAGCAGTTACGGCCTTTCGGAGCCCTACGAGCAGTACTTC	CASSYGLSEPYEQYF
TRBV6-1	TRBJ1-1	TRBD1	-	TGTGCCAGCAGTGATCTCCCGGGACAGAGAATGAACACTGAAGCTTTCTTT	CASSDLPGQRMNTEAFF
TRBV5-1	TRBJ2-5	-	-	TGCGCCAGCAGTTCTGACCACGCGGGGGAGACCCAGTACTTC	CASSSDHAGETQYF
TRBV30	TRBJ1-5	-	-	TGTGCCTGGAGTGGCCAGAATCAGCCCCAGCATTTT	CAWSGQNQPQHF
TRBV27	TRBJ1-2	-	-	TGTGCCAGCAGTTTATCGAAATTCGGGAATGGCTACACCTTC	CASSLSKFGNGYTF
TRBV11-2	TRBJ1-2	-	-	TGTGCCAGCAGCTTGGGCAGCGGCTATGGCTACACCTTC	CASSLGSGYGYTF
TRBV11-3	TRBJ2-4	TRBD2	once	TGTGCCAGCAGCCCCCCGACTAGCGCCGGACACATTCAGTACTTC	CASSPPTSAGHIQYF